Each of the 4 T cell receptor beta chains below was sequenced from the same sample in a study of identical twins (dated by TCRdb to 2016 to 2017). Receptors were amplified or captured by 5' RACE. Sequencing was performed on an Illumina HiSeq 2000. TCRdb trimmed the raw reads at Q25, called clones with MiXCR and kept productive beta chains. Entries that share a CDR3 protein sequence are merged under the most common genes and DNA. In this sample the table shows hundreds of thousands of distinct CDR3 sequences, about an eighth of which occur a single time. The ten largest make up 7% to 9.5% of the sample. The sample was memory (CD45RO+) T cells sorted from blood. Explained via the paper, the cell subset or site label denotes: CD45RO+ enriched T cells. These receptor sequences come from a woman aged 18-29 years in good health.

The V call is TRBV7-9, the J call TRBJ1-3; D gene uncertain. The V and J ends lost 4 bases and 0 bases respectively, with 10 bases between them. The CDR3 length is 15 residues. Germline V lookup: CDR1 SEHNR, CDR2 FQNEAQ (reference sequence). The DNA for the CDR3 is TGTGCCAGCAGCTCCCAATGGGGCTCTGGAAACACCATATATTTT. Its protein product is CASSSQWGSGNTIYF. The full variable domain, its missing parts supplied by reference TRBV7-9 and TRBJ1-3, is DTGVSQNPRHKITKRGQNVTFRCDPISEHNRLYWYRQTLGQGPEFLTYFQNEAQLEKSRLLSDRFSAERPKGSFSTLEIQRTEQGDSAMYLCASSSQWGSGNTIYFGEGSWLTVV.

A word on this clonotype: One junction end disagrees with the germline gene, perhaps due to a read error. This rearrangement joins TRBV12-5 to TRBJ2-3; D remains unclear. The CDR3 totals 12 residues. Per the germline V gene, CDR1 is LGHNT and CDR2 is FRNRAP. Here the CDR3 DNA reads TGTGCTAGTGGTTTCGCCCCAGATGCGCAGTATTTT. It codes for CASGFAPDAQYF.

The table lists this clonotype with many counts. The chain couples TRBV20-1 to TRBJ1-4, with 7 bases matching TRBD1. V lost 0 bases, J lost 7 bases, and 5 bases stayed unmatched. This CDR3 contains 14 residues. Germline lookup yields CDR1 DFQATT and CDR2 SNEGSKA (reference sequence). The CDR3 coding sequence is TGCAGTGCTAGAGATGGAGGGGGCGGTGAAAAACTGTTTTTT. Protein: CSARDGGGGEKLFF.

The chain recombines TRBV20-1 with TRBJ2-5; D gene unclear. Per the germline V gene, CDR1 is DFQATT and CDR2 is SNEGSKA (reference sequence). With 7 bases removed from V and 5 bases from J, the gap between germline ends came to 20 bases. The CDR3 contains 14 residues. The CDR3 reads CSVLLSRRVETQYF. CDR3 nucleotides: TGCAGTGTCCTTTTGAGCAGGCGTGTCGAGACCCAGTACTTC.